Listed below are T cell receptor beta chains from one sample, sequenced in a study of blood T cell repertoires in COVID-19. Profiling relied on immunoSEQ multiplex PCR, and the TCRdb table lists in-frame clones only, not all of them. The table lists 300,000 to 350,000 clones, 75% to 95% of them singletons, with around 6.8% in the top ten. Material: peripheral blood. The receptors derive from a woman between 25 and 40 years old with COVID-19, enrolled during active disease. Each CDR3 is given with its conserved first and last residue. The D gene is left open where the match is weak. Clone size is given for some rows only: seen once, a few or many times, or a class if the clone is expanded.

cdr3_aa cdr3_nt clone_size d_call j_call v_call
CASSPYGQGAVGANVLTF TGCGCCAGCAGCCCCTACGGGCAGGGGGCGGTGGGGGCCAACGTCCTGACTTTC . TRBD1 TRBJ2-6 TRBV5-1
CAWSADSPSPLHF TGTGCCTGGAGTGCGGACAGTCCATCACCCCTCCACTTT few . TRBJ1-6 TRBV30
CASSLGTGVNYGYTF TGTGCCAGCAGCTTGGGGACAGGGGTAAACTATGGCTACACCTTC once TRBD1 TRBJ1-2 TRBV11-2
CASSLSGETQYF TGTGCCAGCAGCCTCTCGGGGGAGACGCAGTATTTT . . TRBJ2-3 TRBV3-1/TRBV3-2
CASSQLLAGGETQYF TGCGCCAGCAGCCAATTACTAGCGGGAGGAGAGACCCAGTACTTC . TRBD2 TRBJ2-5 TRBV4-1
CASSLAVRGPYEQYF TGTGCCAGCAGCTTGGCCGTCAGGGGCCCCTACGAGCAGTACTTC . . TRBJ2-7 TRBV7-2
CSVASSYEQYF TGCAGCGTTGCGTCTTCCTACGAGCAGTACTTC once . TRBJ2-7 TRBV29-1
CAWSSGVSDTEAFF TGTGCCTGGAGTAGCGGGGTGTCGGACACTGAAGCTTTCTTT . . TRBJ1-1 TRBV30
CASSLTPTSSYEQYF TGTGCCAGTAGTCTGACTCCTACAAGCTCCTACGAGCAGTACTTC few . TRBJ2-7 TRBV19
CASGEFRGLQETQYF TGTGCCAGTGGAGAGTTCAGGGGCCTCCAAGAGACCCAGTACTTC . . TRBJ2-5 TRBV11-2
CASRLAGGYSDTQYF TGTGCCAGCAGGTTGGCGGGAGGGTATTCCGATACGCAGTATTTT . TRBD2 TRBJ2-3 TRBV7-6
CAWSPEINPGELFF TGTGCCTGGAGTCCTGAGATAAACCCCGGGGAGCTGTTTTTT . . TRBJ2-2 TRBV30
CATVGLAVPYEQYF TGTGCCACCGTAGGACTAGCGGTTCCCTACGAGCAGTACTTC . TRBD2 TRBJ2-7 TRBV19
CASSERRTSGAGGTQYF TGTGCCAGCAGTGAACGTAGAACTAGCGGCGCCGGCGGTACGCAGTATTTT . TRBD2 TRBJ2-3 TRBV2
CASSWAPGRGTEAFF TGCGCCAGCAGCTGGGCGCCAGGGAGGGGCACTGAAGCTTTCTTT . . TRBJ1-1 TRBV5-1
CASSSGTVNEKLFF TGTGCCAGCAGCTCCGGGACAGTCAATGAAAAACTGTTTTTT . TRBD1 TRBJ1-4 TRBV7-8
CASTLGTSLGPWGYTF TGTGCCAGCACCCTAGGGACAAGTTTGGGACCTTGGGGCTACACCTTC . . TRBJ1-2 TRBV28
CASSEPRGYGYTF TGTGCCAGCAGTGAGCCCCGGGGCTATGGCTACACCTTC . . TRBJ1-2 TRBV6-1
CATSRAPAGGSNEQFF TGTGCCACCAGCAGAGCGCCAGCGGGAGGGTCGAATGAGCAGTTCTTC . TRBD2 TRBJ2-1 TRBV15
CASSPEGQNNEQFF TGCGCCAGCAGCCCCGAAGGACAGAACAATGAGCAGTTCTTC . . TRBJ2-1 TRBV5-1
CASSLAQGSRNEQFF TGCGCCAGCAGCTTGGCCCAGGGGTCAAGAAATGAGCAGTTCTTC . . TRBJ2-1 TRBV5-1
CASSDSWGGTQYF TGCGCCAGCAGTGATTCTTGGGGAGGGACCCAGTACTTC . . TRBJ2-5 TRBV10-1
CATTDRGGEQYF TGTGCCACGACTGACAGGGGTGGCGAGCAGTACTTC . TRBD1 TRBJ2-7 TRBV27
CASGTWGLEQFF TGTGCCAGCGGTACGTGGGGCCTTGAGCAGTTCTTC . . TRBJ2-1 TRBV12-3/TRBV12-4
CASSQDRFLTSGRDEQFF TGTGCCAGCAGCCAAGATCGTTTTCTGACTAGCGGGAGGGATGAGCAGTTCTTC . TRBD2 TRBJ2-1 TRBV4-2
CAWSGDSNSGANVLTF TGTGCCTGGAGTGGGGACAGCAACTCTGGGGCCAACGTCCTGACTTTC once TRBD1 TRBJ2-6 TRBV30
CASSPYTDTQYF TGTGCCAGCAGTCCCTACACAGATACGCAGTATTTT . . TRBJ2-3 TRBV12-3/TRBV12-4
CASSVVGSLTDTQYF TGTGCCAGCAGCGTAGTTGGGAGCCTGACAGATACGCAGTATTTT once . TRBJ2-3 TRBV9
CASSFGQPFEPQHF TGTGCCAGCAGTTTTGGGCAGCCCTTTGAGCCCCAGCATTTT once . TRBJ1-5 TRBV28
CASSSNNYGYTF TGTGCCAGCAGCTCTAATAACTATGGCTACACCTTC . . TRBJ1-2 TRBV9
CASSIPGQGPTNEKLFF TGTGCCAGTAGTATTCCGGGACAGGGTCCAACTAATGAAAAACTGTTTTTT once TRBD1 TRBJ1-4 TRBV19
CASSAQVFQETQYF TGCGCCAGCAGCGCACAGGTTTTCCAAGAGACCCAGTACTTC once . TRBJ2-5 TRBV5-1
CASSELRQETQYF TGTGCCAGCAGTGAATTGCGGCAAGAGACCCAGTACTTC once . TRBJ2-5 TRBV2
CASSPGSGGAEGYTF TGCGCCAGCAGCCCCGGTTCGGGGGGCGCGGAAGGCTACACCTTC . . TRBJ1-2 TRBV5-1
CASSQGGTDHYGYTF TGCGCCAGCAGCCAAGGCGGGACAGATCACTATGGCTACACCTTC few TRBD1 TRBJ1-2 TRBV4-1
CASSLAIVRTEAFF TGTGCCAGCAGCTTAGCCATAGTTCGCACTGAAGCTTTCTTT once . TRBJ1-1 TRBV7-9
CASRLSSYNEQFF TGTGCCAGCAGGCTTAGCTCCTACAATGAGCAGTTCTTC . . TRBJ2-1 TRBV27
CASSFGHDQPQHF TGTGCCAGCAGCTTTGGGCACGATCAGCCCCAGCATTTT . . TRBJ1-5 TRBV7-2
CATPEGPYEQYF TGTGCCACCCCGGAGGGACCCTACGAGCAGTACTTC . . TRBJ2-7 TRBV7-3
CASSLASSGNTGELFF TGTGCCAGCAGCTTAGCGTCTAGCGGGAACACCGGGGAGCTGTTTTTT . TRBD2 TRBJ2-2 TRBV7-2
CASSSLGGIQYF TGTGCCAGCAGCTCCCTGGGCGGGATCCAGTACTTC few . TRBJ2-7 TRBV5-6
CASSFQGLDPTDEQFF TGTGCCAGCAGTTTTCAAGGACTGGACCCCACGGATGAGCAGTTCTTC once . TRBJ2-1 TRBV6-5
CASSGGQVNEKLFF TGTGCCAGCAGTGGTGGACAGGTGAATGAAAAACTGTTTTTT . TRBD1 TRBJ1-4 TRBV2
CASGPGGGWTDTQYF TGTGCCAGCGGCCCCGGAGGCGGTTGGACAGATACGCAGTATTTT . . TRBJ2-3 TRBV5-6
CASSQGLGSYEQYF TGCGCCAGCAGCCAAGGACTTGGCTCCTACGAGCAGTACTTC . . TRBJ2-7 TRBV4-1
CASSSEGGPTDTQYF TGTGCCAGCAGTTCGGAGGGGGGGCCGACAGATACGCAGTATTTT . . TRBJ2-3 TRBV27
CASSYSGSRSYNEQFF TGTGCCAGCAGTTATAGCGGGAGTCGTTCCTACAATGAGCAGTTCTTC . TRBD2 TRBJ2-1 TRBV7-3
CASSQATTGADYGYTF TGCGCCAGCAGCCAGGCCACGACAGGGGCCGACTATGGCTACACCTTC . TRBD1 TRBJ1-2 TRBV4-3
CATSPRDSYEQYF TGTGCCACCAGCCCCCGGGACAGCTACGAGCAGTACTTC many TRBD1 TRBJ2-7 TRBV15
CASSLISQGTNTEAFF TGTGCCAGCAGCTTAATAAGTCAGGGGACGAACACTGAAGCTTTCTTT . . TRBJ1-1 TRBV7-8
CASSIGTGGEQYF TGTGCCAGTAGTATCGGGACAGGGGGCGAGCAGTACTTC . TRBD1 TRBJ2-7 TRBV19
CASSERNEQFF TGTGCCAGCAGCGAGCGCAATGAGCAGTTCTTC . . TRBJ2-1 TRBV6-6
CASSSSMSSYNEQFF TGTGCCAGCAGTTCCTCCATGAGCTCCTACAATGAGCAGTTCTTC few . TRBJ2-1 TRBV27
CASSLNLGYEQYF TGTGCCAGCAGCTTAAACCTAGGCTACGAGCAGTACTTC . . TRBJ2-7 TRBV5-5
CASSRDNGGETQYF TGTGCCAGCAGCCGCGACAACGGGGGGGAGACCCAGTACTTC . TRBD2 TRBJ2-5 TRBV3-1/TRBV3-2
CASRSPSEGTGELFF TGTGCCAGCAGGTCCCCTAGTGAAGGCACCGGGGAGCTGTTTTTT once . TRBJ2-2 TRBV5-4
CASRSSASNEQFF TGTGCCAGCAGGTCTAGCGCAAGCAATGAGCAGTTCTTC . . TRBJ2-1 TRBV12-3/TRBV12-4
CASSLGAGLAKNIQYF TGTGCCAGCAGCTTAGGGGCAGGACTAGCCAAAAACATTCAGTACTTC . . TRBJ2-4 TRBV7-9
CATSTRGGAGANVLTF TGTGCCACCAGCACCCGGGGCGGGGCTGGGGCCAACGTCCTGACTTTC . . TRBJ2-6 TRBV15